This T cell receptor (beta chain) was recovered during a study of T cells in localized non-small cell lung cancer. Points from the study as a whole: Uninvolved adjacent lung had the highest recorded T cell clonality, with tumor below it. Sequencing covered just one tumor region, so heterogeneity cannot be ruled out.

Trimming cost V 6 bases and J 10 bases, with 16 bases left between them. This CDR3 is 14 amino acids long. Looked up from germline, CDR1 is KGHSH and CDR2 is LQKENI. As for this clone: The antigen is unknown.

The table came from immunoSEQ multiplex PCR; TCRdb's copy has only in-frame clones and leaves some out. The table lists more than 1,000 clones, about 40% of them singletons, with more than 20% in the top ten. The sequencing used normal lung tissue next to the tumor, collected before any cancer treatment. This rearrangement joins TRBV18 to TRBJ1-6; a possible D gene is TRBD1 (6 bases). The source of this sequence is a woman aged 35 to 70 with stage I lung adenocarcinoma. The CDR3 coding sequence is TGTGCCAGCTCGGAACAGGGTTTTAAGTCACCCCTCCACTTT. Translation: CASSEQGFKSPLHF.